Listed here are 18 T cell receptor beta chains from one sample, sequenced in a study of human T cells and chemical hapten exposure. The time point is: pre-sensitization, week 0. Treatment indicated: therapeutic diphenylcyclopropenone sensitization with weekly scalp DPC. MiXCR, run by TCRdb on the RACE reads, gives a single entry per CDR3 protein. The sample consists of 280,000 or so distinct CDR3 sequences, about 7.7% of them appearing once. The sequencing here drew on whole blood, taken in connection with sensitization to the hapten diphenylcyclopropenone (DPC). The receptors were sampled from a man between 18 and 29 years old with alopecia areata. Some clones in this sample may be carry-over from other donors' samples.

This clonotype was recorded a few times. V gene TRBV20-1 combines with J gene TRBJ2-3; 8 bases align to TRBD2. Trimming cost V 5 bases and J 1 base; bases outside gene matches: 5. The CDR3 is 14 residues long. CDR1 is DFQATT and CDR2 is SNEGSKA in the germline V gene (reference sequence). CDR3 nucleotide sequence: TGCAGTGCTTACAAAGCGGGGGGCACAGATACGCAGTATTTT. It specifies CSAYKAGGTDTQYF.

The sample holds a few counts of this clonotype. This sequence joins TRBV4-1 and TRBJ2-3; D remains unclear. Trimming took 1 base from V and 6 from J, leaving 14 bases between them. The germline CDR1 and CDR2 sequences are MGHRA and YSYEKL. The CDR3 loop spans 15 amino acids. For the CDR3, the DNA is TGCGCCAGCAGCCAAGGGACCATGAGCGCCGATACGCAGTATTTT. Its protein product is CASSQGTMSADTQYF.

The sample holds a few counts of this clonotype. The chain employs TRBV6-1 and TRBJ2-1, with D possibly TRBD2 on 5 matching bases. The V gene's germline CDR1 is MNHNS and CDR2 SASEGT. The CDR3 sequence is 14 residues long. The V end was cut by 4 bases, the J end by 5 bases, with 12 bases between. CDR3 DNA sequence: TGTGCCAGCAGTGTGCTAGCCGGGGACAATGAGCAGTTCTTC. Translation gives CASSVLAGDNEQFF.

The V call is TRBV10-3, the J call TRBJ2-2, with a weak D call TRBD1 (6 bases). The CDR3 spans 15 residues. The germline V and J ends were trimmed by 3 bases and 6 bases, with 14 bases remaining between them. Per the germline V gene, CDR1 is ENHRY and CDR2 is SYGVKD. CDR3 loop: CAISEDRPTAGELFF. In nucleotides, the CDR3 is TGTGCCATCAGTGAAGACAGGCCGACAGCCGGGGAGCTGTTTTTT.

Many counts were recorded for this clonotype. V usage is TRBV3-1 and J usage is TRBJ1-5; 9 nucleotides line up with TRBD1. J lost 6 bases, V lost 0 bases, and 12 bases had no gene match. In germline, CDR1 is LGHDT, CDR2 YNNKEL (reference sequence). This CDR3 contains 18 residues. The CDR3 DNA reads as TGTGCCAGCAGCCAAGATTTCCCCTCGGAACAGGGGGCTCAGCCCCAGCATTTT. Translating it yields CASSQDFPSEQGAQPQHF.

This clonotype was observed at least ten times. V is TRBV27 and J is TRBJ2-2, with TRBD2 as a possible D gene (5 bases). V shed 7 bases and J shed 5 bases, with 17 bases lying between them. The CDR3 spans 15 residues. The V gene's germline CDR1 is MNHEY and CDR2 SMNVEV (reference sequence). CDR3 region: CASTLAIPITGELFF. CDR3 DNA sequence: TGTGCCAGCACCCTAGCCATCCCAATTACCGGGGAGCTGTTTTTT.

The table lists this clonotype with a few counts. This chain uses TRBV28 with TRBJ2-3, with D perhaps TRBD1 (6 bases). The CDR3 covers 13 residues. Per the germline V gene, CDR1 is MDHEN and CDR2 is SYDVKM. V lost 7 bases, J lost 1 base, and 9 bases lay in between. The CDR3 sequence: CASTGAGTDTQYF. CDR3 bases: TGTGCCAGCACAGGGGCCGGCACAGATACGCAGTATTTT.

This clonotype appeared many times. V is TRBV27 and J is TRBJ1-5; tentative D call: TRBD1 (5 bases). Per germline, CDR1 MNHEY and CDR2 SMNVEV (reference sequence). Trimming took 1 base from V and 2 from J, leaving 6 bases between them. The CDR3 runs to 14 residues. Here the CDR3 reads CASSLFRGNQPQHF. DNA of the CDR3: TGTGCCAGCAGTTTATTCAGGGGCAATCAGCCCCAGCATTTT.

V is TRBV6-5 and J is TRBJ1-6, with a possible D match to TRBD1 (5 bases). The V end lost 10 bases, the J end lost 11 bases, and 21 bases lay between the germline ends. The CDR3 contains 14 residues. Germline assignment: CDR1 MNHEY and CDR2 SVGAGI. The CDR3 DNA is TGTGCCACGCAGGACAATTCCTTCTGGGCACCCCTCCACTTT. Its protein product is CATQDNSFWAPLHF.

The V and J genes are TRBV5-1 and TRBJ2-1; 7 bases align to TRBD1. This CDR3 spans 15 amino acids. The trim removed 3 bases at V and 4 bases at J, leaving 7 bases unmatched. Per germline, CDR1 SGHRS and CDR2 YFSETQ. The CDR3 region is CASSYGQDSYNEQFF. The CDR3 bases are TGCGCCAGCAGCTATGGACAGGATTCTTACAATGAGCAGTTCTTC.

The rearrangement uses TRBV7-6 and TRBJ2-5; TRBD2 matches at 7 bases. CDR1 SGHVS and CDR2 FNYEAQ come from the germline V gene. V shed 4 bases and J 2 bases; nucleotides not matched to a gene: 10. This CDR3 comprises 16 residues. CDR3 protein: CASSSSTGGWQETQYF. The DNA for the CDR3 is TGTGCCAGCAGCTCATCAACGGGGGGATGGCAAGAGACCCAGTACTTC.

This sequence joins TRBV19 and TRBJ1-2, with TRBD1 matching over 7 bases. Germline CDR1 reads LNHDA; CDR2 reads SQIVND (reference sequence). CDR3 size: 12 residues. V trimming: 7 bases; J trimming: 7 bases; junction bases outside the gene matches: 6. This CDR3 is CASTEGATGYTF. The CDR3 DNA sequence: TGTGCCAGTACCGAGGGGGCGACTGGCTACACCTTC. The variable domain in full, with the rest retrieved from reference TRBV19 and TRBJ1-2, is DGGITQSPKYLFRKEGQNVTLSCEQNLNHDAMYWYRQDPGQGLRLIYYSQIVNDFQKGDIAEGYSVSREKKESFPLTVTSAQKNPTAFYLCASTEGATGYTFGSGTRLTVV.

The V and J genes are TRBV29-1 and TRBJ2-3, with 8 bases aligning to TRBD1. This CDR3 has 13 amino acids. The germline V gene encodes CDR1 SQVTM and CDR2 ANQGSEA. J gave up 3 bases and V 6 bases, and 5 bases lay outside the gene matches. CDR3 protein: CSVGQGRTDTQYF. CDR3 nucleotide sequence: TGCAGCGTCGGACAGGGAAGAACAGATACGCAGTATTTT.

This clonotype has a count of ten or more. CDR3 residues: CASSVEGGKQYF. The CDR3 region has the DNA TGTGCCAGCAGCGTAGAAGGGGGCAAGCAGTACTTC. V gene TRBV9 combines with J gene TRBJ2-7; 7 nucleotides line up with TRBD1. Unmatched junction bases numbered 2, after V lost 0 bases and J lost 8 bases. CDR3 length equals 12 residues. The germline V gene encodes CDR1 SGDLS and CDR2 YYNGEE.

The CDR3 loop reads CASKLAGLTDTQYF. The DNA for the CDR3 is TGTGCCAGCAAACTAGCGGGGCTCACAGATACGCAGTATTTT. V gene TRBV12-3 or TRBV12-4 combines with J gene TRBJ2-3; 10 bases line up with TRBD2. CDR3 length: 14 amino acids. J was trimmed by 2 bases and V by 7 bases; bases with no gene match: 3.

The rearrangement links TRBV6-2 or TRBV6-3 to TRBJ2-2, with 7 bases matching TRBD1. Germline CDR1 is MNHEY and CDR2 is SVGEGT. There are 17 residues in the CDR3. J lost 4 bases, V lost 6 bases, and 14 bases had no gene match. The chain's CDR3 is CASSLGQITRGTGELFF. The CDR3 DNA sequence: TGTGCCAGCAGCCTGGGACAGATCACGCGCGGCACCGGGGAGCTGTTTTTT.

The chain has TRBV5-1 and TRBJ2-1, with no clear D. This CDR3 spans 15 amino acids. Germline CDR1 SGHRS, CDR2 YFSETQ. V lost 0 bases and J lost 2, with 9 bases in between. The CDR3 sequence is CASSLGWQPYNEQFF. CDR3 DNA: TGCGCCAGCAGCTTGGGGTGGCAGCCCTACAATGAGCAGTTCTTC.

In this sample, this clonotype turned up many times. One junction end does not reproduce the germline sequence, and a read error may be involved. This sequence joins TRBV14 and TRBJ2-2, with a weak D call TRBD2 (5 bases). Germline-derived CDR1 and CDR2 are SGHDN and FVKESK. There are 13 residues in the CDR3. The CDR3 nucleotides are TGTGCCAGCCGCCAGGCGGGCACCGGGGAGCTGTTTTTT. It translates to CASRQAGTGELFF.